A selection of T cell receptor beta chains follows, all from one sample in a study of blood T cells in healthy people across ages. TCRdb analysed the 5' RACE reads with MiXCR anew, one entry per CDR3 protein. The profile shows around 1,000,000 distinct CDR3 sequences, about 25% of them singletons. This same sample was also taken into another study, of T cells of mothers and their children.

Sequencing was done on a sample of blood. The receptors here all came from a girl between 2 and 10 years old in good health. Both conserved end residues are part of each CDR3. D genes are given only for firm matches. Some rows have no size entry. The others give once, few or many, or a class for an expanded clone.

J	size	D	V	CDR3	DNA
TRBJ1-6	.	.	TRBV4-1	CASSQVSREDYNSPLHF	TGCGCCAGCAGCCAAGTGTCCAGGGAGGATTATAATTCACCCCTCCACTTT
TRBJ2-3	.	TRBD2	TRBV11-3	CASSGEAGGRSDTQYF	TGTGCCAGCAGCGGAGAAGCGGGAGGGCGATCAGATACGCAGTATTTT
TRBJ2-3	.	TRBD2	TRBV4-2	CASSQDYQPAGGPGTQYF	TGTGCCAGCAGCCAAGATTATCAGCCAGCGGGGGGGCCTGGTACGCAGTATTTT
TRBJ1-2	few	TRBD1	TRBV5-1	CASSLTGGADVGYTF	TGCGCCAGCAGCTTAACAGGGGGCGCCGATGTTGGCTACACCTTC
TRBJ2-5	few	TRBD2	TRBV5-1	CASSLKALGLAGPMQETQYF	TGCGCCAGCAGCTTGAAGGCTCTAGGACTAGCGGGACCGATGCAAGAGACCCAGTACTTC
TRBJ1-4	.	.	TRBV7-9	CASSRMGVWNEKLFF	TGTGCCAGCAGCCGGATGGGGGTTTGGAATGAAAAACTGTTTTTT
TRBJ2-5	.	TRBD1	TRBV29-1	CSVEGQTTQGTQHF	TGCAGCGTTGAGGGACAGACGACTCAAGGGACCCAGCACTTC
TRBJ1-1	.	.	TRBV27	CASSMTGPDTEAFF	TGTGCCAGCAGTATGACAGGCCCCGACACTGAAGCTTTCTTT
TRBJ2-7	.	.	TRBV29-1	CSVVGRHEQYF	TGCAGCGTTGTGGGTAGGCACGAGCAGTACTTC
TRBJ2-7	.	.	TRBV24-1	CATSDSDMRNEQYF	TGTGCCACCAGTGATTCGGACATGAGAAACGAGCAGTACTTC
TRBJ2-3	few	TRBD2	TRBV4-3	CASSQDRGGDLTDTQYF	TGCGCCAGCAGCCAAGATCGGGGGGGGGACCTCACAGATACGCAGTATTTT
TRBJ2-5	few	TRBD2	TRBV6-2/TRBV6-3	CATRGLAETQYF	TGTGCCACCAGAGGACTAGCCGAGACCCAGTACTTC
TRBJ2-2	few	.	TRBV29-1	CSVEGFSPGELFF	TGCAGCGTTGAGGGGTTCTCCCCCGGGGAGCTGTTTTTT
TRBJ1-1	few	TRBD1	TRBV7-9	CASSLWDREDGGEAFF	TGTGCCAGCAGCCTATGGGACAGGGAAGATGGTGGTGAAGCTTTCTTT
TRBJ1-2	few	.	TRBV11-2	CASSPAWSLGGYTF	TGTGCCAGCAGCCCGGCGTGGTCCTTAGGAGGCTACACCTTC
TRBJ2-5	few	TRBD1	TRBV11-3	CASSPITGGQETQYF	TGTGCCAGCAGCCCCATCACAGGGGGCCAAGAGACCCAGTACTTC
TRBJ2-3	few	.	TRBV4-1	CASSQELAATQYF	TGCGCCAGCAGCCAAGAACTAGCAGCCACGCAGTATTTT
TRBJ2-2	.	.	TRBV5-1	CASRRGANAGELFF	TGCGCCAGCAGGAGGGGCGCAAACGCCGGGGAGCTGTTTTTT
TRBJ2-1	few	.	TRBV4-2	CASSQTAGSYNEQFF	TGTGCCAGCAGCCAAACGGCTGGCTCCTACAATGAGCAGTTCTTC
TRBJ2-1	.	TRBD2	TRBV7-8	CASSDLSLAGKSSYNEQFF	TGTGCCAGCAGCGACCTAAGCTTAGCGGGGAAGAGCTCCTACAATGAGCAGTTCTTC
TRBJ2-7	few	.	TRBV3-1	CASSSRVAAFYEQYF	TGTGCCAGCAGCTCCCGGGTAGCGGCCTTCTACGAGCAGTACTTC
TRBJ2-5	.	TRBD2	TRBV11-3	CASSLDGGGSETQYF	TGTGCCAGCAGCTTAGATGGCGGGGGGAGTGAGACCCAGTACTTC
TRBJ1-2	few	.	TRBV6-5	CASSYLEGFGYTF	TGTGCCAGCAGTTACTTGGAAGGGTTTGGCTACACCTTC
TRBJ1-2	few	.	TRBV29-1	CSVGVGANYGYTF	TGCAGCGTTGGTGTGGGGGCTAACTATGGCTACACCTTC
TRBJ2-3	.	TRBD2	TRBV11-2	CASSHIIAGEADTQYF	TGTGCCAGCAGCCACATTATAGCGGGAGAGGCAGATACGCAGTATTTT
TRBJ2-1	.	TRBD1	TRBV2	CASLGQGGSNEQFF	TGTGCCAGCCTCGGACAGGGTGGGAGCAATGAGCAGTTCTTC
TRBJ2-1	few	TRBD2	TRBV7-8	CASSGGLAGVVEQFF	TGTGCCAGCAGCGGGGGACTAGCGGGAGTGGTTGAGCAGTTCTTC
TRBJ1-1	few	.	TRBV29-1	CSVGRPTGNTEAFF	TGCAGCGTTGGAAGACCAACAGGGAACACTGAAGCTTTCTTT
TRBJ2-5	.	.	TRBV7-6	CASCPFHRARETQYF	TGTGCCAGCTGTCCCTTTCACAGGGCCCGCGAGACCCAGTACTTC
TRBJ2-5	.	.	TRBV28	CASESEVMWETQYF	TGTGCCAGCGAATCTGAGGTTATGTGGGAGACCCAGTACTTC
TRBJ1-1	few	.	TRBV29-1	CSVDEGTEAFF	TGCAGCGTTGACGAGGGGACTGAAGCTTTCTTT
TRBJ1-4	.	.	TRBV4-2	CASSQGVGINEKLFF	TGTGCCAGCAGCCAAGGTGTCGGAATTAATGAAAAACTGTTTTTT
TRBJ2-7	.	.	TRBV2	CASSDNLSYEQYF	TGTGCCAGCAGTGACAACCTCTCCTACGAGCAGTACTTC
TRBJ1-2	.	TRBD1	TRBV4-1	CASSQKFPGQGHYGYTF	TGCGCCAGCAGCCAGAAATTTCCGGGACAGGGACACTATGGCTACACCTTC
TRBJ2-5	.	.	TRBV13	CASSQEGVRETQYF	TGTGCCAGCAGCCAAGAGGGGGTTCGGGAGACCCAGTACTTC
TRBJ1-2	.	.	TRBV11-2	CASSLEPGLKGYTF	TGTGCCAGCAGCTTAGAACCGGGGTTGAAGGGCTACACCTTC
TRBJ2-1	few	TRBD1	TRBV20-1	CSASSGTEVVDEQFF	TGCAGTGCTTCTTCCGGGACAGAAGTGGTAGATGAGCAGTTCTTC
TRBJ2-3	.	.	TRBV4-3	CASSQDPWFLRAQYF	TGCGCCAGCAGCCAAGATCCTTGGTTTCTTCGGGCGCAGTATTTT
TRBJ2-5	few	.	TRBV28	CASSTHWNQETQYF	TGTGCCAGCAGCACCCACTGGAACCAAGAGACCCAGTACTTC
TRBJ2-5	.	TRBD1	TRBV4-3	CASSQATGGVETQYF	TGCGCCAGCAGCCAAGCTACAGGGGGTGTGGAGACCCAGTACTTC
TRBJ1-1	.	.	TRBV4-2	CASSQLGGLDEAFF	TGTGCCAGCAGCCAATTGGGGGGGCTGGATGAAGCTTTCTTT
TRBJ2-7	.	TRBD1	TRBV4-3	CASSPGDSIYEQYF	TGCGCCAGCAGCCCCGGGGACAGCATCTACGAGCAGTACTTC
TRBJ2-7	.	.	TRBV12-3/TRBV12-4	CASSLARTRLYEQYF	TGTGCCAGCAGTTTAGCCCGGACAAGGCTGTACGAGCAGTACTTC
TRBJ2-5	few	TRBD2	TRBV7-2	CASSLESSSGGGEFF	TGTGCCAGCAGCTTAGAAAGTTCTAGCGGGGGGGGAGAGTTCTTC
TRBJ2-5	few	.	TRBV11-2	CASSLWAEKETQYF	TGTGCCAGCAGCTTATGGGCCGAAAAAGAGACCCAGTACTTC
TRBJ2-4	.	TRBD1	TRBV7-3	CASSLVGQGAINKNIQYF	TGTGCCAGCAGCTTAGTTGGACAGGGGGCGATCAACAAAAACATTCAGTACTTC
TRBJ2-7	few	.	TRBV7-9	CATSVRDIAYEQYF	TGTGCCACTTCAGTCCGGGACATAGCCTACGAGCAGTACTTC
TRBJ2-1	.	TRBD2	TRBV9	CASSATGTRNNEQFF	TGTGCCAGCAGCGCGACCGGGACTAGAAACAATGAGCAGTTCTTC
TRBJ2-5	.	.	TRBV5-1	CASSLGGEKETQYF	TGCGCCAGCAGCTTGGGCGGAGAAAAAGAGACCCAGTACTTC
TRBJ2-2	.	.	TRBV25-1	CATRGGGLLNTGELFF	TGTGCCACCAGGGGGGGGGGACTTCTCAACACCGGGGAGCTGTTTTTT
TRBJ2-5	.	.	TRBV11-2	CASSFVVSSWETQYF	TGTGCCAGCAGCTTTGTAGTTTCTAGCTGGGAGACCCAGTACTTC
TRBJ2-5	few	TRBD2	TRBV7-3	CASSQSGGIETQYF	TGTGCCAGCAGCCAAAGCGGGGGAATAGAGACCCAGTACTTC
TRBJ1-1	.	TRBD1	TRBV27	CASGRGHTEAFF	TGTGCCAGCGGGAGGGGGCACACTGAAGCTTTCTTT
TRBJ2-5	.	.	TRBV20-1	CSARDGPLGETQYF	TGCAGTGCTAGAGACGGACCGCTCGGGGAGACCCAGTACTTC